The clone carrying this TCR beta chain was counted a few times. Its antigen remains unidentified. Between the trimmed V and J ends, which lost 3 bases and 7 bases, there was a span of 6 bases. Germline lookup yields CDR1 SGHAT and CDR2 FQNNGV. This CDR3 contains 11 residues. This sample was included in a study of vaccination effects on CD4 cells after COVID-19. Study results and caveats: Common cold coronaviruses were cross-recognized by only 1 of 255 vaccine-induced clones in healthy vaccinees.

Antigen-specific CD4+ T cells were expanded with viral peptide pools in the ViraFEST assay before sequencing. Following 10 days of culture, CD4+ T cells were isolated. Nucleocapsid antibodies were negative in the vaccine recipients, who had never had SARS-CoV-2 infection. With 8.5 to 10 ug/ml peptides and 9.5 to 10 IU/ml IL-2, 2 million or so PBMC per well were cultured. Cultures had half their medium replaced with IL-2 medium on days 3 and 7. Using immunoSEQ multiplex PCR, the repertoire was profiled, and TCRdb retains in-frame clones only, with some absent. The sample lists tens of thousands of clones; approximately 77% were seen once.

The source of this sequence is a human donor who received a COVID-19 vaccine. The chain is built from TRBV11-2 and TRBJ1-2, with D unclear. This material consisted of CD4+ T cells from PBMCs cultured with HCoV-NL63 spike peptides, taken before COVID-19 vaccination. The CDR3, as DNA: TGTGCCAGCAGCTTTAGAGTTGGCTACACCTTC. Residues: CASSFRVGYTF.